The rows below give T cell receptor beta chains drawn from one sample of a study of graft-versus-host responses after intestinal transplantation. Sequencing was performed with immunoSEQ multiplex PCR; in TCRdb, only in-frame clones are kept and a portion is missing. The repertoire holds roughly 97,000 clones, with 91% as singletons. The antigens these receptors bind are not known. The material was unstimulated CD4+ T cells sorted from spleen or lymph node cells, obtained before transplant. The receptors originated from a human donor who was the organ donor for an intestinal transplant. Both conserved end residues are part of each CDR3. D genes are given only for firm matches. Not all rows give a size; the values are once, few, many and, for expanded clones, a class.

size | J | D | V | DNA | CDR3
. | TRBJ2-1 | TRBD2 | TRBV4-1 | TGCGCCAGCAGCCGACCGTCCCAGCGGGGGGCCGCCAGCTCCTACAATGAGCAGTTCTTC | CASSRPSQRGAASSYNEQFF
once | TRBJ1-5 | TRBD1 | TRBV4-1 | TGCGCCAGCAGCGAACTCTTACAGGGGCCTACGCATTTT | CASSELLQGPTHF
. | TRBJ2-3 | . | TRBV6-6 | TGTGCCAGCAGATTAGGGACTTCTAGCACAGATACGCAGTATTTT | CASRLGTSSTDTQYF
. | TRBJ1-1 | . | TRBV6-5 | TGTGCCAGCAGTCCTTTGGGGCTAAACACTGAAGCTTTCTTT | CASSPLGLNTEAFF
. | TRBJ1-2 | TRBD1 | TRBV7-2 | TGTGCCAGCAGCTTAGTGGGGAGACAGGGGGGAAACTATGGCTACACCTTC | CASSLVGRQGGNYGYTF
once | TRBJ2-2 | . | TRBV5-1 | TGCGCCAGCAGCTTGGAACAGGGCCCCGGGGAGCTGTTTTTT | CASSLEQGPGELFF
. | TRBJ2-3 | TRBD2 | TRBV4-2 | TGTGCCAGCAGCCAAAGACTAGCGGGGGACACAGATACGCAGTATTTT | CASSQRLAGDTDTQYF
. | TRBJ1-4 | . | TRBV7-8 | TGTGCCAGCAGCTTACGAAGAGGACAGTCTGGTGAAAAACTGTTTTTT | CASSLRRGQSGEKLFF
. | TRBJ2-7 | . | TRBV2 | TGTGCCAGCAGTGAAGACGGGGGCTCCTACGAGCAGTACTTC | CASSEDGGSYEQYF
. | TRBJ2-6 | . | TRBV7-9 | TGTGCCAGCACGAGCCCAGGGGGGGCCAACGTCCTGACTTTC | CASTSPGGANVLTF
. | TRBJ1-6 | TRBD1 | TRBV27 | TGTGCCAGCAGACAGGGGGCGAAGAATTCACCCCTCCACTTT | CASRQGAKNSPLHF
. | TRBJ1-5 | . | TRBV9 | TGTGCCAGCAGCTCGGGTTCTGGCAATCAGCCCCAGCATTTT | CASSSGSGNQPQHF
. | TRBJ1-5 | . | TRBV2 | TGTGCCAGCAGTCGACAGAATCAGCCCCAGCATTTT | CASSRQNQPQHF
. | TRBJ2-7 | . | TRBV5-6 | TGTGCCAGCAGCTTATCCGGACTAACCTACGAGCAGTACTTC | CASSLSGLTYEQYF
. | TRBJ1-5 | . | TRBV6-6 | TGTGCCAGCAGTCCCAGGGGCGGAGCGCAGCCCCAGCATTTT | CASSPRGGAQPQHF
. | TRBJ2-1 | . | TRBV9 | TGTGCCAGCAGCGTAGATGCGGGGTTTAAGGAGCAGTTCTTC | CASSVDAGFKEQFF
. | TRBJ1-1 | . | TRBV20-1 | TGCAGTGCTAGACAGGGCACTGAAGCTTTCTTT | CSARQGTEAFF
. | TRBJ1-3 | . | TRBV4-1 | TGCGCCAGCAGTCCGACAGTCAGCTCTGGAAACACCATATATTTT | CASSPTVSSGNTIYF
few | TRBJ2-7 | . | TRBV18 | TGTGCCAGCTCACCATCCCCATTTCCCTACGAGCAGTACTTC | CASSPSPFPYEQYF
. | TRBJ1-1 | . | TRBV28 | TGTGCCAGCAGGTTGGGAGTCGGGGCTTTCTTT | CASRLGVGAFF
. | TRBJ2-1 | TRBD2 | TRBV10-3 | TGTGCCATCAGTGAGTCGGGACTAGGTGAGCAGTTCTTC | CAISESGLGEQFF
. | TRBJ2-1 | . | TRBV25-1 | TGTGCCAGCAGTGGGAGGGAACAACCCTACAATGAGCAGTTCTTC | CASSGREQPYNEQFF
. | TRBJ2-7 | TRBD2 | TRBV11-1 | TGTGCCAGCAGCTTCCCGGGACTAGGCTACGAGCAGTACTTC | CASSFPGLGYEQYF
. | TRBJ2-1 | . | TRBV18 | TGTGCCAGCTCACCGCTCGGGGGTACTGAGCAGTTCTTC | CASSPLGGTEQFF
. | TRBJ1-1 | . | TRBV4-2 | TGTGCCAGCAGCCAAGGGGTCGAGGGGGTGAACACTGAAGCTTTCTTT | CASSQGVEGVNTEAFF
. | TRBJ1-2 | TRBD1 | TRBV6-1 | TGTGCCAGCAGGACTATACAGGGGGATGGCTACACCTTC | CASRTIQGDGYTF
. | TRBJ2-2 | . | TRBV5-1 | TGCGCCAGCAGTTCCGGACAGTCTGGGGAGCTGTTTTTT | CASSSGQSGELFF
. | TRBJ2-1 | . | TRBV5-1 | TGCGCCAGCAGCTTGGGACAGGCGTCCTACAATGAGCAGTTCTTC | CASSLGQASYNEQFF
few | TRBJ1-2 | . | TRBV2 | TGTGCCAGCAGAGCAGGTGGCTACACCTTC | CASRAGGYTF
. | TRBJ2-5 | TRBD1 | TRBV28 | TGTGCCAGCAGCCGGGACAGGGCTTTTCCAGAGACCCAGTACTTC | CASSRDRAFPETQYF
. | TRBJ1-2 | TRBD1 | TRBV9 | TGTGCCAGCAGCCCCACCGGGACAGGGACACTTTATGGCTACACCTTC | CASSPTGTGTLYGYTF
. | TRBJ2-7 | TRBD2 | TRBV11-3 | TGTGCCAGCAGCCGCGGGACTATCGGCGAGCAGTACTTC | CASSRGTIGEQYF
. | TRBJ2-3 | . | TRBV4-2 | TGTGCCAGCAGCCAGAACCCGGGGAATACGCAGTATTTT | CASSQNPGNTQYF
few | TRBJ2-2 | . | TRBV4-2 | TGTGCCAGCAGCCCTGATGGGACATCCATGAACACCGGGGAGCTGTTTTTT | CASSPDGTSMNTGELFF
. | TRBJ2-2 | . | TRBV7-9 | TGTGCCAGCAGCCTGGGACAGAACACCGGGGAGCTGTTTTTT | CASSLGQNTGELFF
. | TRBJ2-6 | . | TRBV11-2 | TGTGCCAGCAGCTCCCGACAGTCTGGGGCCAACGTCCTGACTTTC | CASSSRQSGANVLTF
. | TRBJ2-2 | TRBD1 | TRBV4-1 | TGCGCCAGCAGCCAAGATATCCAGGGGGCAACCGGGGAGCCGTTTTTT | CASSQDIQGATGEPFF
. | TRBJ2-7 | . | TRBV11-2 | TGTGCCAGCAGCTTAGTCTTACCCAGCGAGCAGTACTTC | CASSLVLPSEQYF
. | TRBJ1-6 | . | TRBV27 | TGTGCCAGCAGTTTATCGGGGTATAGGGGTGTTTCACCCCTCCACTTT | CASSLSGYRGVSPLHF
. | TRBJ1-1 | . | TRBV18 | TGTGCCAGCTCACCCAACAGGCCTAACACTGAAGCTTTCTTT | CASSPNRPNTEAFF
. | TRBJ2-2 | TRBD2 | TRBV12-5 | TGTGCTAGTGGTTTGGCTAGCGGGGGGGCTCTAAGTTCCCTCGGGGAGCTGTTTTTT | CASGLASGGALSSLGELFF
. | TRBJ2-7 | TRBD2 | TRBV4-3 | TGCGCCAGCAGCCAAGTAGTTACTAGCGGGGGGGCCGCTTTCTACGAGCAGTACTTC | CASSQVVTSGGAAFYEQYF
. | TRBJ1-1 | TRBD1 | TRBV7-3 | TGTGCCAGCAAACCCGGGACAGGGAGCACTGAAGCTTTCTTT | CASKPGTGSTEAFF
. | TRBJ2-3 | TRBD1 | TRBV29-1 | TGCAGCGTGGGGACAGCTGGGAGAAAAGATACGCAGTATTTT | CSVGTAGRKDTQYF
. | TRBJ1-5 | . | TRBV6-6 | TGTGCCAGCAGTTCCCTCGGGATAGCTGCTCAGCCCCAGCATTTT | CASSSLGIAAQPQHF
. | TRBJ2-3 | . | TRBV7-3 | TGTGCCAGCAGCTCCTGGGCGTCCGGTTCCGTAACGGATACGCAGTATTTT | CASSSWASGSVTDTQYF